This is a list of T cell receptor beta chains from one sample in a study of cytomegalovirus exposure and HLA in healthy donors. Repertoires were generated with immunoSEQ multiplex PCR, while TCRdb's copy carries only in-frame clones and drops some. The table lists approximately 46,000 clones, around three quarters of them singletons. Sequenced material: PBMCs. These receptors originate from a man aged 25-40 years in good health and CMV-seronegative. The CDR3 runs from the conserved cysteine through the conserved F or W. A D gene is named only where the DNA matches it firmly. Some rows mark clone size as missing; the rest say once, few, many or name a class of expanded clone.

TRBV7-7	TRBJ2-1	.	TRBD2	CASSLVAGNEQFF	TGTGCCAGCAGCTTGGTAGCGGGCAATGAGCAGTTCTTC
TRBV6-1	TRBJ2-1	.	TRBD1	CASSGWTQGNEQFF	TGTGCCAGCAGTGGGTGGACACAGGGGAATGAGCAGTTCTTC
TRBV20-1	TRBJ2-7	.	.	CSAQGDYEQYF	TGCAGTGCTCAAGGGGACTACGAGCAGTACTTC
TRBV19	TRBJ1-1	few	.	CASSIDSVIKEAFF	TGTGCCAGTAGTATAGATTCGGTCATCAAAGAAGCTTTCTTT
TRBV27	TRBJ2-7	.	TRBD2	CASSFSASGYEQYF	TGTGCCAGCAGTTTTTCCGCTAGCGGCTACGAGCAGTACTTC
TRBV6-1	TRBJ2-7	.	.	CASRGLQRGYEQYF	TGTGCCAGCAGGGGACTTCAACGTGGCTACGAGCAGTACTTC
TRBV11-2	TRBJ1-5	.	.	CASSAEERLPQHF	TGTGCCAGCAGCGCAGAAGAGCGTCTCCCCCAGCATTTT
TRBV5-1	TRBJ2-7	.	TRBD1	CASSLDQTGQDYEQYF	TGCGCCAGCAGCTTGGACCAAACCGGACAGGACTACGAGCAGTACTTC
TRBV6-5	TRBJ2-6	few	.	CASSPSLSGANVLTF	TGTGCCAGCAGTCCCTCCCTCTCTGGGGCCAACGTCCTGACTTTC
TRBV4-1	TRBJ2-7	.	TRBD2	CASSQDQGLVLYEQYF	TGCGCCAGCAGCCAAGATCAGGGACTAGTGTTGTACGAGCAGTACTTC
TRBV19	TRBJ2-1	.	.	CASKSWGDEQFF	TGTGCCAGTAAGTCTTGGGGCGATGAGCAGTTCTTC
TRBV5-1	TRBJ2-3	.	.	CASSFGGTAPSTDTQYF	TGCGCCAGCAGCTTTGGAGGGACGGCCCCTAGCACAGATACGCAGTATTTT
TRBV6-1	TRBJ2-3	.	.	CASSERPSSTDTQYF	TGTGCCAGCAGTGAAAGGCCTAGCAGCACAGATACGCAGTATTTT
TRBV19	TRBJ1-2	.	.	CASRNPQITGYTF	TGTGCCAGTAGAAACCCCCAGATTACGGGCTACACCTTC
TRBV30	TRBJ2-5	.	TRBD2	CAWAGGSRETQYF	TGTGCCTGGGCTGGCGGGAGCCGGGAGACCCAGTACTTC
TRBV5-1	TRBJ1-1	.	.	CASSPDGNPNTEAFF	TGCGCCAGCAGCCCGGACGGGAACCCGAACACTGAAGCTTTCTTT
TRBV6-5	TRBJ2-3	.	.	CASSLHGTDTQYF	TGTGCCAGCAGTTTACACGGGACAGATACGCAGTATTTT
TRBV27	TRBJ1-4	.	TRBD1	CASSSLVLDRASEKLFF	TGTGCCAGCAGTTCCCTTGTACTGGACAGGGCCAGCGAAAAACTGTTTTTT
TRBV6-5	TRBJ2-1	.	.	CASIEGGRGHNEQFF	TGTGCCAGCATCGAGGGAGGCCGGGGACACAATGAGCAGTTCTTC
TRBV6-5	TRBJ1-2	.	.	CASSLGSNYGYTF	TGTGCCAGCAGCCTAGGAAGTAACTATGGCTACACCTTC
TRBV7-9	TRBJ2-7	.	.	CASGNNEQYF	TGTGCCAGCGGCAATAACGAGCAGTACTTC
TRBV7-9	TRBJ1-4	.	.	CASSLAGGGSEKLFF	TGTGCCAGCAGCTTAGCAGGCGGGGGCAGCGAAAAACTGTTTTTT
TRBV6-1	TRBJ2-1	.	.	CASSSARTNEQFF	TGTGCCAGCAGTTCCGCGAGAACCAATGAGCAGTTCTTC
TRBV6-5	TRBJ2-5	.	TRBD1	CASTRGMGETQYF	TGTGCCAGCACCAGGGGGATGGGGGAGACCCAGTACTTC
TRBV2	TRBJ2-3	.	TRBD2	CASRIGGGRGATQYF	TGTGCCAGCAGGATCGGAGGCGGGAGGGGGGCCACGCAGTATTTT
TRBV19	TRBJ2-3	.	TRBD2	CASSVGTSGSTDTQYF	TGTGCCAGTAGTGTCGGGACTAGCGGCAGCACAGATACGCAGTATTTT
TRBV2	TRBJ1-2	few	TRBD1	CASSEVQGASSSGYTF	TGTGCCAGCAGTGAAGTCCAGGGGGCGAGTTCATCTGGCTACACCTTC
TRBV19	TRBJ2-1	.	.	CASTASVNEQFF	TGTGCCAGTACTGCTAGCGTTAATGAGCAGTTCTTC
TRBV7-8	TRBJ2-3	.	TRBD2	CASSPWTSGIGTDTQYF	TGTGCCAGCAGCCCCTGGACTAGCGGGATAGGAACAGATACGCAGTATTTT
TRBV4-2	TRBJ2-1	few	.	CASSQDLARGTNEQFF	TGTGCCAGCAGCCAAGACCTAGCTAGGGGGACCAATGAGCAGTTCTTC
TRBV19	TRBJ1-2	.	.	CASRNPQGVANYGYTF	TGTGCCAGTAGGAACCCACAGGGAGTCGCTAACTATGGCTACACCTTC
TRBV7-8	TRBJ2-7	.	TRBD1	CASSLQGQGAYEQYF	TGTGCCAGCAGCTTACAGGGACAGGGGGCCTACGAGCAGTACTTC
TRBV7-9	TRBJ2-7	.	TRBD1	CASSSRRQGSHYEQYF	TGTGCCAGCAGCTCCAGAAGACAGGGGTCGCACTACGAGCAGTACTTC
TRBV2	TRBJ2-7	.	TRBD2	CAIKLAGVNHEQYF	TGTGCCATCAAACTAGCGGGAGTAAATCACGAGCAGTACTTC
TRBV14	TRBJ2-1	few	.	CASSPSEYYNEQFF	TGTGCCAGCAGTCCTAGCGAGTATTACAATGAGCAGTTCTTC
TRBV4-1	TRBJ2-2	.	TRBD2	CASSQGTREGRELFF	TGCGCCAGCAGCCAAGGGACGCGGGAGGGGAGGGAGCTGTTTTTT
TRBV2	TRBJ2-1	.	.	CASSEVLNRDNEQFF	TGTGCCAGCAGTGAAGTCCTCAACAGGGACAATGAGCAGTTCTTC